A selection of T cell receptor beta chains follows, all from one sample in a study of blood T cell repertoires in COVID-19. Method: immunoSEQ multiplex PCR; TCRdb's copy keeps in-frame clones and lacks some. The sample yields 350,000 to 400,000 clones, roughly 92% seen once. The sequenced sample consisted of PBMCs or T cells enriched from blood (not recorded which). These TCRs come from a woman aged 35 to 49 who had been exposed to COVID-19. The CDR3 runs from the conserved cysteine through the conserved F or W. D genes are given only for firm matches. Size is stated for part of the rows, as once, few or many counts, or as a class when the clone is expanded.

size: .
length: 19
J: TRBJ2-3
D: TRBD2
V: TRBV5-1
CDR3: CASSSPLTQLAGISDTQYF
DNA: TGCGCCAGCAGCTCCCCATTGACCCAACTAGCGGGGATTTCGGATACGCAGTATTTT

size: .
length: 16
J: TRBJ1-1
D: .
V: TRBV7-8
CDR3: CASSPNGHPQSTEAFF
DNA: TGTGCCAGCAGCCCTAACGGACACCCCCAGAGCACTGAAGCTTTCTTT

size: .
length: 13
J: TRBJ1-2
D: .
V: TRBV5-4
CDR3: CASSPDGNYGYTF
DNA: TGTGCCAGCAGTCCCGACGGGAACTATGGCTACACCTTC

size: .
length: 16
J: TRBJ1-1
D: .
V: TRBV11-3
CDR3: CASSLPRGGVDTEAFF
DNA: TGTGCCAGCAGCTTACCCCGAGGGGGGGTGGACACTGAAGCTTTCTTT

size: .
length: 13
J: TRBJ1-2
D: .
V: TRBV3-1/TRBV3-2
CDR3: CASSQGTIPGYTF
DNA: TGTGCCAGCAGCCAAGGGACAATTCCTGGCTACACCTTC

size: .
length: 16
J: TRBJ1-1
D: TRBD1
V: TRBV7-8
CDR3: CASSLGDRVIGTEAFF
DNA: TGTGCCAGCAGCTTGGGGGACAGGGTGATAGGCACTGAAGCTTTCTTT

size: .
length: 19
J: TRBJ2-7
D: TRBD1
V: TRBV6-1
CDR3: CASSATGTESFLGTYEQYF
DNA: TGTGCCAGCAGTGCTACCGGGACAGAAAGCTTTCTCGGAACCTACGAGCAGTACTTC

size: .
length: 15
J: TRBJ1-5
D: .
V: TRBV6-5
CDR3: CASSYSWRSNQPQHF
DNA: TGTGCCAGCAGTTACTCGTGGAGGAGCAATCAGCCCCAGCATTTT

size: .
length: 16
J: TRBJ2-1
D: TRBD2
V: TRBV7-2
CDR3: CASSSSGRGSYNEQFF
DNA: TGTGCCAGCAGCTCTAGCGGGAGAGGCTCCTACAATGAGCAGTTCTTC

size: .
length: 15
J: TRBJ1-1
D: TRBD1
V: TRBV6-4
CDR3: CASRLDPGQGIEAFF
DNA: TGTGCCAGCAGATTAGACCCCGGACAGGGTATTGAAGCTTTCTTT

size: few
length: 13
J: TRBJ1-2
D: .
V: TRBV5-4
CDR3: CASSLPLSYGYTF
DNA: TGTGCCAGCAGCTTGCCCCTCTCCTATGGCTACACCTTC

size: .
length: 15
J: TRBJ1-2
D: TRBD1
V: TRBV4-1
CDR3: CASSQGQVSGYGYTF
DNA: TGCGCCAGCAGCCAGGGACAGGTCTCTGGCTATGGCTACACCTTC

size: .
length: 14
J: TRBJ1-3
D: TRBD1
V: TRBV19
CDR3: CAVDRGSSGNTIYF
DNA: TGTGCCGTAGACAGGGGAAGCTCTGGAAACACCATATATTTT

size: .
length: 15
J: TRBJ1-2
D: .
V: TRBV5-1
CDR3: CASSLEAGQGYGYTF
DNA: TGCGCCAGCAGCTTGGAAGCAGGGCAGGGGTATGGCTACACCTTC